The sequence of this TCR beta chain was determined in a study of blood T cell repertoires in COVID-19. CDR3 length equals 15 residues. CDR1 is SGHNT and CDR2 is YENEEA in the germline V gene. V was pared by 5 bases and J by 2 bases, with 5 bases of the junction left unmatched. Repertoires were generated with immunoSEQ multiplex PCR, while TCRdb's copy carries only in-frame clones and drops some. The data show about 160,000 clones, roughly 88% seen once. Individuals drawn from under 30 US areas were about 18 to 90 years old. Recovery meant two consecutive negative NP/OP PCR tests, professional clearance, or resolved symptoms.

The V and J genes are TRBV11-3 and TRBJ2-2, with 7 bases fitting TRBD1. This TCR was recovered from a woman between 50 and 59 years old who had recovered from COVID-19. Sequenced sample: PBMCs or T cells enriched from blood (not recorded which). The CDR3, as DNA: TGTGCCAGCAGCCAGGGGACAGTAAACACCGGGGAGCTGTTTTTT. Residues: CASSQGTVNTGELFF.